Sequencing of this T cell receptor (beta chain) was carried out in a study of T cell responses to AZD1222 COVID-19 vaccine. Across the study: Researchers grouped second doses given at about 4 or about 12 weeks into one pool. The study's findings and limits: Increases in Spike-specific TCR breadth and depth were seen after two AZD1222 doses. The number of AZD1222 recipients seropositive at baseline was only five or six.

A remark on this clone: Its specificity is unknown.

This CDR3 comprises 15 residues. Trimming took off 5 bases at V and 2 bases at J, with 14 bases between the two ends. CDR1 MNHEY and CDR2 SVGEGT come from the germline V gene. Produced via immunoSEQ multiplex PCR; TCRdb's table is partial and in-frame only. The sample gives 150,000 to 180,000 clones, 90% of which show up once; approximately 1.8% is in the top ten. The sequence came from an adult in good health. The chain employs TRBV6-2 or TRBV6-3 and TRBJ2-3, with D possibly TRBD1 on 5 matching bases. The input for sequencing was peripheral blood, taken on day 0 of AZD1222 vaccination. CDR3 loop: CASSPPGYYTDTQYF. CDR3 DNA sequence: TGTGCCAGCAGTCCCCCAGGGTATTACACAGATACGCAGTATTTT.